The T cell receptor beta chain described here comes from a study of CD8 T cells in Susac syndrome (dated by TCRdb to the late 2010s). Regarding the complete study: Whether CD8+ T cell activation and differentiation in Susac syndrome was antigen driven was tested using repertoire sequencing. The full study reports these points: The number of individuals in the TCR sequencing and HLA analysis was recognized as being relatively small.

RNA was extracted using the RNeasy kit, and about 0.5 to 1 microgram was reverse transcribed with random hexamers. The immunoSEQ multiplex PCR assay, which covers 54 Vbeta and 13 Jbeta segments, was used to amplify TCR beta CDR3 regions. PCR amplification bias was corrected using a synthetic template baseline for primer optimization and computational correction. The authors' analysis ran thus. Reads were annotated to V, D and J genes according to IMGT and were analyzed with immunoSEQ Analyzer, with only productive sequences retained. Clonality was calculated as one minus the Shannon entropy normalized by log2 of the number of productive unique sequences. Public and private clones were assessed among the 100 most prevalent clones of each patient and control. Clones were defined as Susac-specific if absent from the healthy and MS cohorts, from 1052 published viral clones and from other ImmuneACCESS disease sequences. TCRdb itself trimmed the public reads at Q25 with fastp, ran MiXCR and retained productive beta chains. Here each entry gathers all rows of one CDR3 protein and keeps the most common genes and DNA. For this entry, the V and J calls and clone size follow TCRdb and not the study's own pipeline. The sample includes a few hundred thousand distinct CDR3 sequences, with roughly 94% observed a single time. The ten top clones hold 0.082% of the sample.

Germline trimming: 0 bases from V, 4 bases from J; junction bases outside gene matches: 3. For CDR1 and CDR2, the germline V gene (reference sequence) lists GTSNPN and SVGIG. Inclusive of the bounding cysteine and phenylalanine, the CDR3 is 14 residues long. Only the CDR3 DNA stays, 42 bases, in frame from base 1. Points on this clonotype: Its antigen is currently not known. Base quality data are lacking; no much larger clone is found one base away.

Peripheral blood CD8+ and CD4+ T cells from healthy donors, Susac syndrome patients and multiple sclerosis patients were profiled by high-throughput TCR beta sequencing. The multiple sclerosis controls were treatment-naive patients whose relapsing-remitting disease, either stable or active, fulfilled the revised McDonald criteria. Bulk CD8+ and CD4+ T cells were purified magnetically by negative isolation, whereas CD8+ TEMRA cells were enriched by FACS. Blood was collected in EDTA tubes and processed within 24 hours, with PBMCs isolated through density gradient centrifugation. PBMCs intended for TCR sequencing were cryopreserved in liquid nitrogen and were subsequently thawed in a 37 degrees C water bath. The sorted or isolated CD4+, CD8+ and CD8+ TEMRA cells reached a purity of at least 90%.

Sequencing input: CD4+ T cells from PBMCs. The rearrangement combines TRBV30 with TRBJ1-5, with 7 central nucleotides matching TRBD1. The sequence was obtained from a human donor with multiple sclerosis. The base sequence is TGTGCCTGGAGTGTAGGACAGGTTAATCAGCCCCAGCATTTT. It is translated as CAWSVGQVNQPQHF.